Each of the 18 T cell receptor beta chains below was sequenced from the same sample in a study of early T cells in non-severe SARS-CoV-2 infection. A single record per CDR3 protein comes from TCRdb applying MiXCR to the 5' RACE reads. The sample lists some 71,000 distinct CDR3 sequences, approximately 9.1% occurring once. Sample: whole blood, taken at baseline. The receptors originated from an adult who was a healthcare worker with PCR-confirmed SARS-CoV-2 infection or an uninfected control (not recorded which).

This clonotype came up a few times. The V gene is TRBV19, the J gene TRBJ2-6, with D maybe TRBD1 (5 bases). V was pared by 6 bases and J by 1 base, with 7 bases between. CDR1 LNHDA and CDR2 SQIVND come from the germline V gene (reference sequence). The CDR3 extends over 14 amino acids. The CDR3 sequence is CASRDRSGANVLTF. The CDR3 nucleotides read TGTGCCAGTAGAGACAGATCTGGGGCCAACGTCCTGACTTTC.

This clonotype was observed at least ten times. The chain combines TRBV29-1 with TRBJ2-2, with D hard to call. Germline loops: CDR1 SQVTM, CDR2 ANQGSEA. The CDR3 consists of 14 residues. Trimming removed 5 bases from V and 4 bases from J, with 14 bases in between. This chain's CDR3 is CSVSDPLGTGELFF. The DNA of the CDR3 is TGCAGCGTTTCAGACCCGCTAGGCACCGGGGAGCTGTTTTTT.

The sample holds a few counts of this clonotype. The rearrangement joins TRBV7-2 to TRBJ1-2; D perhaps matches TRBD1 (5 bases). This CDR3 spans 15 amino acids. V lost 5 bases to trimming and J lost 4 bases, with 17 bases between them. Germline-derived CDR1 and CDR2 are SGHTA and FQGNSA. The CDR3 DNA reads TGTGCCAGCAGCCCAAACGTTCGGGGCGGCTATGGCTACACCTTC. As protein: CASSPNVRGGYGYTF. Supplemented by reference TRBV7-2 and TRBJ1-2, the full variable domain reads GAGVSQSPSNKVTEKGKDVELRCDPISGHTALYWYRQSLGQGLEFLIYFQGNSAPDKSGLPSDRFSAERTGGSVSTLTIQRTQQEDSAVYLCASSPNVRGGYGYTFGSGTRLTVV.

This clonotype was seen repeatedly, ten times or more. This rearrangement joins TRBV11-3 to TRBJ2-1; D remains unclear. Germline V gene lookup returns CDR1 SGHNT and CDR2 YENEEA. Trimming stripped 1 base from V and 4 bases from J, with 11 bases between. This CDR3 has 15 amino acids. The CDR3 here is CASSLGSDGYNEQFF. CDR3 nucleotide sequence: TGTGCCAGCAGCTTAGGTTCGGACGGATACAATGAGCAGTTCTTC.

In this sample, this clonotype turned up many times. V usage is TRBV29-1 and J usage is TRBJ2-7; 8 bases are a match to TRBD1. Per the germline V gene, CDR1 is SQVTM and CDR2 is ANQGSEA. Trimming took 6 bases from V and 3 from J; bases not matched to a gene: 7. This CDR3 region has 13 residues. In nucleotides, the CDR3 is TGCAGCGTCCGGGACAGGTCGCTCTACGAGCAGTACTTC. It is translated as CSVRDRSLYEQYF.

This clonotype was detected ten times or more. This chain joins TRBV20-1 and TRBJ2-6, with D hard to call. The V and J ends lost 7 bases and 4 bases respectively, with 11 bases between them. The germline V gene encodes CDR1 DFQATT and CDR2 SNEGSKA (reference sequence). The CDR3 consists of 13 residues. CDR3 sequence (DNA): TGCAGTGTTTTAGGGCAGGGGGCCAACGTCCTGACTTTC. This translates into CSVLGQGANVLTF.

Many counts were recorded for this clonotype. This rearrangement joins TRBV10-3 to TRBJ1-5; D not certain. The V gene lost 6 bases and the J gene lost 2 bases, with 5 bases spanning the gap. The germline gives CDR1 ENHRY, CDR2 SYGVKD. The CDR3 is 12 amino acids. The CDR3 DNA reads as TGTGCCATCAGCACGGGCAATCAGCCCCAGCATTTT. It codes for CAISTGNQPQHF.

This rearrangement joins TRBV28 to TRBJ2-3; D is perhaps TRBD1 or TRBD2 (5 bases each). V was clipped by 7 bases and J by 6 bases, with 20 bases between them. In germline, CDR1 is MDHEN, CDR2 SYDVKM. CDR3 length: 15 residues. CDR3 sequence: CASIASWGFVDTQYF. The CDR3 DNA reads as TGTGCCAGCATAGCTTCATGGGGGTTCGTGGATACGCAGTATTTT. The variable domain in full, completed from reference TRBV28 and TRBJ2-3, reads DVKVTQSSRYLVKRTGEKVFLECVQDMDHENMFWYRQDPGLGLRLIYFSYDVKMKEKGDIPEGYSVSREKKERFSLILESASTNQTSMYLCASIASWGFVDTQYFGPGTRLTVL.

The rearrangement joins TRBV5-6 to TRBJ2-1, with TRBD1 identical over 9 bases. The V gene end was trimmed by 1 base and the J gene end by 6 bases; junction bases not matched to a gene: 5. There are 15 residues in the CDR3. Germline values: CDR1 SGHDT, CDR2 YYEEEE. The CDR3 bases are TGTGCCAGCAGCTTGACAGGGGGCTGGGTCAATGAGCAGTTCTTC. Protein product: CASSLTGGWVNEQFF.

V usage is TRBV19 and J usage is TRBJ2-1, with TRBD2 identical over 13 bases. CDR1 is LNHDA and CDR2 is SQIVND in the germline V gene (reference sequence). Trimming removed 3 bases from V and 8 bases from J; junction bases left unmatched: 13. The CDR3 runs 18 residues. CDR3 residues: CASSISAVGLAGADEQFF. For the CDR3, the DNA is TGTGCCAGTAGTATCTCTGCCGTCGGACTAGCGGGAGCGGATGAGCAGTTCTTC.

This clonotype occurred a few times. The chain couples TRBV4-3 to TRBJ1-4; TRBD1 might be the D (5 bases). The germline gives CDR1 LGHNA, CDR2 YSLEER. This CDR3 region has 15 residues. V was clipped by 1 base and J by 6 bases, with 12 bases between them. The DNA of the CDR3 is TGCGCCAGCAGCCAAGGGGGCGGCTCCCATGAAAAACTGTTTTTT. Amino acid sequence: CASSQGGGSHEKLFF.

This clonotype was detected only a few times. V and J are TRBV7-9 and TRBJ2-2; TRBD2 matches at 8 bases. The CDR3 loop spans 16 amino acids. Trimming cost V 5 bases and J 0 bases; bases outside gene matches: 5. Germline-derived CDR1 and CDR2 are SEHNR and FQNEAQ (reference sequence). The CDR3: CASSKGLVANTGELFF. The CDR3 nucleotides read TGTGCCAGCAGCAAGGGACTAGTTGCGAACACCGGGGAGCTGTTTTTT.

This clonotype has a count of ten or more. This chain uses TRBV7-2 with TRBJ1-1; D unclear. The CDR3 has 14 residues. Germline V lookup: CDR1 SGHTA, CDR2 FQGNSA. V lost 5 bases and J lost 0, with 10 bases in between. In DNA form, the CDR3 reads TGTGCCAGCAGCGGAAGTACCATGAACACTGAAGCTTTCTTT. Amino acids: CASSGSTMNTEAFF.

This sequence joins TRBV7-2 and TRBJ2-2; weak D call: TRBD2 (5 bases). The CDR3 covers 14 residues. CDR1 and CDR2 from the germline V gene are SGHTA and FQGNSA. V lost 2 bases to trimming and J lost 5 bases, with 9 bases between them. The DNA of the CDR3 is TGTGCCAGCAGCTTACTCTGGGAGACCGGGGAGCTGTTTTTT. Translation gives CASSLLWETGELFF. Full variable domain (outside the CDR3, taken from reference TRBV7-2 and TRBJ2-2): GAGVSQSPSNKVTEKGKDVELRCDPISGHTALYWYRQSLGQGLEFLIYFQGNSAPDKSGLPSDRFSAERTGGSVSTLTIQRTQQEDSAVYLCASSLLWETGELFFGEGSRLTVL.

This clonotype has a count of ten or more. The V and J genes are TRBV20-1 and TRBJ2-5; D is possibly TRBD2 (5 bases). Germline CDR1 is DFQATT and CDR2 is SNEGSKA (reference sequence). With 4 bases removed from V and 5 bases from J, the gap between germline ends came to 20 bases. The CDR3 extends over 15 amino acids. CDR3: CSANERRASGETQYF. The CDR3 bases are TGCAGTGCTAACGAGAGACGGGCGTCGGGGGAGACCCAGTACTTC.

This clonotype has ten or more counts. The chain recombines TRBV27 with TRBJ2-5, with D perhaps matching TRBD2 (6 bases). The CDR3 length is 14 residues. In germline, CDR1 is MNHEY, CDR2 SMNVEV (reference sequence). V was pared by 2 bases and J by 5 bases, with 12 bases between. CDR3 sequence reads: CASSLAGPPETQYF. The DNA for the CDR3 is TGTGCCAGCAGTTTAGCGGGGCCCCCGGAGACCCAGTACTTC.

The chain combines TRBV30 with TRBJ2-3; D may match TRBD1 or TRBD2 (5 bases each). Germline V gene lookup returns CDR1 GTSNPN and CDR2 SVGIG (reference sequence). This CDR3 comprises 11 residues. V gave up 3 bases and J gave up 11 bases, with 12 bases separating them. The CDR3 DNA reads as TGTGCCTGGAGGATGGGGACCAGGCAGTATTTT. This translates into CAWRMGTRQYF.

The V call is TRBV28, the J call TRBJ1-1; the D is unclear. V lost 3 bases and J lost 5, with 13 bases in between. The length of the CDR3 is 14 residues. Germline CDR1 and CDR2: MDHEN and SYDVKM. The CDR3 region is CASSLEGSRTEAFF. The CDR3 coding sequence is TGTGCCAGCAGTTTGGAAGGGAGTAGGACTGAAGCTTTCTTT.